What follows are 27 T cell receptor beta chains derived from one specimen sequenced in a study of blood T cell repertoires in COVID-19. Sequenced by immunoSEQ multiplex PCR; TCRdb stores in-frame clones only, minus some. The sample holds around 270,000 clones, around nine tenths seen once. The sequenced sample consisted of peripheral blood. The receptors stem from a man aged 35 to 55 with acute or convalescent COVID-19.

The CDR3 reads CASGPGGRTDTQYF. CDR3 DNA sequence: TGTGCTAGTGGTCCGGGGGGCCGGACAGATACGCAGTATTTT. The V gene is TRBV12-5, the J gene TRBJ2-3; D is possibly TRBD2 (7 bases). The CDR3 consists of 14 residues. Germline V CDR1 and CDR2: LGHNT, FRNRAP. V lost 5 bases and J lost 3, with 12 bases in between.

The CDR3 DNA is TGTGCCAGCAGGGCGGAGGGGCAGCCCCAGCATTTT. Translating gives CASRAEGQPQHF. The chain carries TRBV2 and TRBJ1-5, with D tentatively TRBD1 (5 bases). Germline V CDR1 and CDR2: SNHLY, FYNNEI. V dropped 6 bases and J dropped 7 bases, with 10 bases sitting between them. The CDR3 contains 12 residues. The full variable domain, its missing parts supplied by reference TRBV2 and TRBJ1-5, is EPEVTQTPSHQVTQMGQEVILRCVPISNHLYFYWYRQILGQKVEFLVSFYNNEISEKSEIFDDQFSVERPDGSNFTLKIRSTKLEDSAMYFCASRAEGQPQHFGDGTRLSIL.

The rearrangement links TRBV6-1 to TRBJ2-7, with D possibly being TRBD1 (6 bases). The V gene lost 2 bases and the J gene lost 6 bases, with 20 bases spanning the gap. Germline CDR1 reads MNHNS; CDR2 reads SASEGT. The CDR3 has 16 amino acids. The CDR3 sequence is CASSEPGHATKIEQYF. In DNA, the CDR3 is TGTGCCAGCAGTGAACCGGGACACGCGACCAAGATCGAGCAGTACTTC.

The rearrangement uses TRBV11-2 and TRBJ1-2, with a weak D call TRBD1 (5 bases). CDR3 length equals 18 residues. V gave up 2 bases and J gave up 3 bases, with 22 bases separating them. CDR1 and CDR2 from the germline V gene are SGHAT and FQNNGV. CDR3 nucleotides: TGTGCCAGCAGCTTAACCAGGGAATCATCATCTTGGGACTATGGCTACACCTTC. Amino acids: CASSLTRESSSWDYGYTF.

The chain employs TRBV2 and TRBJ2-7; 7 bases align to TRBD2. Germline CDR1 is SNHLY and CDR2 is FYNNEI. The junction had 9 bases not matched to a gene; V was cut back by 11 bases and J by 2 bases. The CDR3 totals 13 residues. CDR3 coding DNA: TGTGCCGGCTTAGGCGGGGGAACCTACGAGCAGTACTTC. Residues: CAGLGGGTYEQYF.

This clone was seen more than once but under ten times. This chain uses TRBV5-1 with TRBJ1-1, with D tentatively TRBD1 (5 bases). CDR3 length equals 15 residues. CDR1 is SGHRS, CDR2 YFSETQ, per germline. Trimming removed 4 bases from V and 3 bases from J, with 16 bases in between. In DNA, the CDR3 is TGCGCCAGCAGCCTCTCGGGAGGGACCGACACTGAAGCTTTCTTT. It specifies CASSLSGGTDTEAFF. The full variable domain, completed using reference TRBV5-1 and TRBJ1-1, is KAGVTQTPRYLIKTRGQQVTLSCSPISGHRSVSWYQQTPGQGLQFLFEYFSETQRNKGNFPGRFSGRQFSNSRSEMNVSTLELGDSALYLCASSLSGGTDTEAFFGQGTRLTVV.

V is TRBV2 and J is TRBJ2-2; 9 bases are a match to TRBD1. J gave up 8 bases and V 6 bases, and 7 bases lay outside the gene matches. CDR1 and CDR2 from the germline V gene are SNHLY and FYNNEI. This CDR3 spans 14 amino acids. The CDR3 nucleotides are TGTGCCAGCAGGTACAGGGGGCTGGCGGGGGAGCTGTTTTTT. It yields the protein CASRYRGLAGELFF.

The chain is built from TRBV7-8 and TRBJ1-2, with 12 bases identical to TRBD1. Germline V gene sequence: CDR1 SGHVS, CDR2 FQNEAQ. There are 16 residues in the CDR3. After removal of 5 bases from V and 8 bases from J, the junction contained 12 bases not matched to a gene. CDR3 loop: CASSHGTGGGRGGYTF. In DNA form, the CDR3 reads TGTGCCAGCAGCCACGGGACAGGGGGCGGAAGGGGAGGCTACACCTTC.

This clone was seen a single time. The chain employs TRBV15 and TRBJ1-2; the D is unclear. The germline V gene has CDR1 LNHNV and CDR2 YYDKDF (reference sequence). Deletions cut 0 bases from V and 4 bases from J, with 9 bases between. CDR3 length: 14 residues. CDR3 sequence (DNA): TGTGCCACCAGCAGAGATTTGAACTTCTATGGCTACACCTTC. Its protein is CATSRDLNFYGYTF.

This chain links TRBV7-2 with TRBJ1-2; TRBD1 might be the D (5 bases). The CDR3 contains 13 residues. The germline CDR1 and CDR2 sequences are SGHTA and FQGNSA. Trimming stripped 4 bases from V and 8 bases from J, with 14 bases between. The CDR3 loop is CASSSQGLGGYTF. CDR3 DNA sequence: TGTGCCAGCAGCTCGCAGGGATTGGGCGGCTACACCTTC.

CDR3 residues: CSVEDRGGSSYNEQFF. The CDR3 region has the DNA TGCAGCGTTGAAGATCGGGGAGGAAGCTCCTACAATGAGCAGTTCTTC. The chain employs TRBV29-1 and TRBJ2-1; D may be TRBD2 (6 bases). Germline CDR1 SQVTM, CDR2 ANQGSEA. CDR3 length equals 16 residues. V was trimmed by 0 bases and J by 0 bases, leaving 12 bases between them.

The chain couples TRBV19 to TRBJ2-7; 8 bases agree with TRBD2. CDR3 length: 15 residues. V was pared by 1 base and J by 3 bases, with 5 bases of the junction left unmatched. Germline V lookup: CDR1 LNHDA, CDR2 SQIVND (reference sequence). DNA of the CDR3: TGTGCCAGTAGTATAGGCCCGAGCGGGGGCTACGAGCAGTACTTC. Translating gives CASSIGPSGGYEQYF.

J is TRBJ2-5 and V is TRBV9, with D possibly being TRBD2 (8 bases). Germline CDR1 SGDLS, CDR2 YYNGEE. The CDR3 has 17 amino acids. Trimming took off 0 bases at V and 2 bases at J, with 17 bases between the two ends. CDR3 in DNA: TGTGCCAGCAGCGTAGGCCCGGGGGGGACAGCTCAAGAGACCCAGTACTTC. It translates to CASSVGPGGTAQETQYF. Drawing the rest from reference TRBV9 and TRBJ2-5, the complete variable domain is DSGVTQTPKHLITATGQRVTLRCSPRSGDLSVYWYQQSLDQGLQFLIQYYNGEERAKGNILERFSAQQFPDLHSELNLSSLELGDSALYFCASSVGPGGTAQETQYFGPGTRLLVL.

This chain joins TRBV12-5 and TRBJ2-1, with D possibly matching TRBD2 (5 bases). There are 13 residues in the CDR3. CDR1 and CDR2 (germline): LGHNT, FRNRAP. Between the trimmed V and J ends, which lost 0 bases and 6 bases, there was a span of 6 bases. The CDR3 region has the DNA TGTGCTAGTGGTTTGGTTCGGGGCAATGAGCAGTTCTTC. Translation gives CASGLVRGNEQFF.

The V gene is TRBV27, the J gene TRBJ1-5; D not certain. V was shortened by 6 bases and J by 4 bases, with 16 bases between the two germline ends. This CDR3 region has 15 residues. CDR1 MNHEY and CDR2 SMNVEV come from the germline V gene (reference sequence). CDR3 sequence (DNA): TGTGCCAGCAGCCAGACGAAGGCCGGGAATCAGCCCCAGCATTTT. Translating it yields CASSQTKAGNQPQHF.

This chain uses TRBV24-1 with TRBJ1-2; perhaps TRBD1 as D (5 bases). This CDR3 has 14 amino acids. The V and J ends lost 4 bases and 0 bases respectively, with 8 bases between them. Germline V gene lookup returns CDR1 KGHDR and CDR2 SFDVKD. CDR3 region: CATSDATANYGYTF. CDR3 coding DNA: TGTGCCACCAGTGACGCGACAGCTAACTATGGCTACACCTTC.

The V gene is TRBV2, the J gene TRBJ2-1; 7 nucleotides line up with TRBD2. V lost 4 bases and J lost 9; bases outside the gene matches: 3. The germline V gene encodes CDR1 SNHLY and CDR2 FYNNEI. This CDR3 is 12 amino acids long. In nucleotides, the CDR3 is TGTGCCAGCAGTGGCCTAGCGGTTGAGCAGTTCTTC. Encoded protein: CASSGLAVEQFF.

This chain joins TRBV19 and TRBJ1-1; D call uncertain. CDR3 size: 14 residues. Germline assignment: CDR1 LNHDA and CDR2 SQIVND (reference sequence). The germline V and J ends were trimmed by 5 bases and 4 bases, with 14 bases remaining between them. CDR3 DNA sequence: TGTGCCAGTAGTCTTAGAACTTCGGGCACTGAAGCTTTCTTT. This codes for CASSLRTSGTEAFF.

The genes are TRBV24-1 and TRBJ1-2; D is unresolved. Trimming shortened V by 2 bases and J by 5 bases, and 17 bases separated the two germline ends. This CDR3 spans 16 amino acids. Germline CDR1 and CDR2: KGHDR and SFDVKD. The CDR3 nucleotides are TGTGCCACCAGTGATTCCCGAGAGGACTCGGTGTATGGCTACACCTTC. It codes for CATSDSREDSVYGYTF.

In this sample, this clone turned up once. J is TRBJ2-7 and V is TRBV6-5; D is unresolved. V lost 6 bases and J 4 bases, leaving 10 bases between the germline ends. The germline gives CDR1 MNHEY, CDR2 SVGAGI. This CDR3 spans 12 amino acids. CDR3 loop: CASRSTVYEQYF. CDR3 bases: TGTGCCAGCAGATCTACAGTTTACGAGCAGTACTTC.

The table lists this clone with a count of one. V and J are TRBV19 and TRBJ2-1; D perhaps matches TRBD2 (7 bases). Germline CDR1 LNHDA, CDR2 SQIVND (reference sequence). The CDR3 contains 16 residues. V dropped 3 bases and J dropped 2 bases, with 14 bases sitting between them. The CDR3 loop is CASSISSGGPYNEQFF. The CDR3 DNA reads as TGTGCCAGTAGTATCAGTTCCGGGGGGCCCTACAATGAGCAGTTCTTC.

The rearrangement links TRBV5-1 to TRBJ2-3; 8 bases line up with TRBD2. The CDR3 totals 19 residues. CDR1 SGHRS and CDR2 YFSETQ come from the germline V gene. Trimming took 7 bases from V and 0 from J; bases not matched to a gene: 19. As DNA, the CDR3 is TGCGCCAGCGGGGGAGGGCCGGGTCGCGGGGGGCCGAGCACAGATACGCAGTATTTT. Translated: CASGGGPGRGGPSTDTQYF. Using reference TRBV5-1 and TRBJ2-3 for the parts outside the CDR3, the full variable domain is KAGVTQTPRYLIKTRGQQVTLSCSPISGHRSVSWYQQTPGQGLQFLFEYFSETQRNKGNFPGRFSGRQFSNSRSEMNVSTLELGDSALYLCASGGGPGRGGPSTDTQYFGPGTRLTVL.

This clone is a singleton in its sample. V gene TRBV11-2 combines with J gene TRBJ1-2, with TRBD1 matching over 7 bases. Germline V CDR1 and CDR2: SGHAT, FQNNGV. This CDR3 comprises 16 residues. Trimming at V came to 5 bases and at J to 3 bases, leaving 12 bases not matched to a gene. Written as DNA, the CDR3 is TGTGCCAGCAGCCGATTGAGGGGGCGAATCGACTATGGCTACACCTTC. Protein sequence: CASSRLRGRIDYGYTF.

The chain recombines TRBV3-1 (or the pseudogene TRBV3-2) with TRBJ2-4; TRBD1 might be the D (5 bases). Deletions cut 0 bases from V and 0 bases from J, with 12 bases between. The CDR3 is made up of 17 amino acids. Germline values: CDR1 LGHDT, CDR2 YNNKEL (reference sequence). The CDR3 DNA sequence: TGTGCCAGCAGCCAAGATGGGGCGTCACTAGCCAAAAACATTCAGTACTTC. Encoded protein: CASSQDGASLAKNIQYF.

Only one count was recorded for this clone. The V gene is TRBV11-2, the J gene TRBJ1-2; 7 bases are shared with TRBD1. Germline V gene lookup returns CDR1 SGHAT and CDR2 FQNNGV. The junction had 8 bases not matched to a gene; V was cut back by 5 bases and J by 2 bases. The CDR3 has 15 residues. CDR3 region: CASSRTRGPNYGYTF. CDR3 nucleotides: TGTGCCAGCAGCCGGACAAGGGGGCCCAACTATGGCTACACCTTC.

The chain couples TRBV19 to TRBJ1-5; D is unclear. Germline V gives CDR1 LNHDA, CDR2 SQIVND (reference sequence). V was trimmed by 3 bases and J by 5 bases, leaving 14 bases between them. CDR3 length: 15 amino acids. The CDR3 spells CASSIRHRLDQPQHF. DNA of the CDR3: TGTGCCAGTAGTATTCGACATCGGTTAGATCAGCCCCAGCATTTT.

J is TRBJ2-3 and V is TRBV3-1 (or the pseudogene TRBV3-2); a possible D gene is TRBD1 (6 bases). The V end lost 3 bases, the J end lost 4 bases, and 11 bases lay between the germline ends. The CDR3 length is 14 residues. The germline CDR1 and CDR2 sequences are LGHDT and YNNKEL (reference sequence). The CDR3 bases are TGTGCCAGCAGCCAGAGAGGGGGACCAGATACGCAGTATTTT. This sequence encodes CASSQRGGPDTQYF.